This T cell receptor beta chain was recorded in a study of T cell repertoires in cytomegalovirus infection. About the study: CMV infection plus the matching HLA type was flagged by public TCR beta signatures.

The germline gives CDR1 LNHDA, CDR2 SQIVND (reference sequence). Trimming removed 2 bases from V and 1 base from J, with 10 bases in between. The CDR3 is 15 residues long. Each CDR3 protein gets one entry after TCRdb re-called the reads with MiXCR. The sample includes some 150,000 distinct CDR3 sequences, roughly a quarter of them seen just once. This TCR was sampled from a human donor in good health (CMV status not recorded). Some clones in this sample may be carry-over from other donors' samples. Sequencing used PBMCs. The chain joins TRBV19 to TRBJ2-3; possibly TRBD2 for D (6 bases). For the CDR3, the DNA is TGTGCCAGTAGTATACCCGGGGAGGGCACAGATACGCAGTATTTT. Translating gives CASSIPGEGTDTQYF.